The sequence of this T cell receptor (beta chain) was determined in a study of cytomegalovirus exposure and HLA in healthy donors. Study results and limitations: Compared with the roughly 700-donor mean, an Asian-associated ancestry cluster reportedly had fewer N-insertions, according to a later analysis.

The CDR3 is made up of 16 amino acids. Germline V gene lookup returns CDR1 SGHVS and CDR2 FQNEAQ. Trimming removed 2 bases from V and 0 bases from J, with 14 bases in between. As concerns this clone: Its antigen is undetermined.

13 Jbeta primers and 60 Vbeta primers were used for the PCR. Repertoires were generated with immunoSEQ multiplex PCR, while TCRdb's copy carries only in-frame clones and drops some. The sample lists 90,000 to 130,000 clones, around 84% occurring once. The genes are TRBV7-8 and TRBJ2-7; unclear D gene. The sequence derives from a woman aged 25 to 45 in good health and CMV-seronegative. Sequences were obtained from PBMCs. The DNA of the CDR3 is TGTGCCAGCAGCTTACTACCCGAAGCGAGCTCCTACGAGCAGTACTTC. Translating it yields CASSLLPEASSYEQYF.